Listed below are T cell receptor beta chains from one sample, sequenced in a study of T cell responses to AZD1222 COVID-19 vaccine. Clones were read by immunoSEQ multiplex PCR, and TCRdb kept only the in-frame ones, dropping some. The table records under 200,000 clones, 85% to 90% of them present only once. Sequences were derived from peripheral blood, sampled on day 0 of AZD1222 vaccination. The receptors originated from an adult in good health. The CDR3 runs from the conserved cysteine through the conserved F or W. Fields, in order: J gene, clone size, D gene, V gene, CDR3 protein, CDR3 DNA. The D gene is left open where the match is weak. Clone size is given for some rows only: seen once, a few or many times, or a class if the clone is expanded.

j_call: TRBJ2-1; clone_size: -; d_call: -; v_call: TRBV19; cdr3_aa: CASTPVAYGVNEQFF; cdr3_nt: TGTGCCAGTACCCCAGTGGCATATGGAGTCAATGAGCAGTTCTTC
j_call: TRBJ2-3; clone_size: -; d_call: TRBD1; v_call: TRBV27; cdr3_aa: CASSSDRADTQYF; cdr3_nt: TGTGCCAGCAGTTCAGACAGGGCAGATACGCAGTATTTT
j_call: TRBJ2-7; clone_size: -; d_call: -; v_call: TRBV6-2/TRBV6-3; cdr3_aa: CASSRGETYEQYF; cdr3_nt: TGTGCCAGCAGCCGAGGGGAAACCTACGAGCAGTACTTC
j_call: TRBJ2-7; clone_size: -; d_call: -; v_call: TRBV18; cdr3_aa: CASSQGTSSYEQYF; cdr3_nt: TGTGCCAGCTCCCAAGGGACCTCTAGCTACGAGCAGTACTTC
j_call: TRBJ1-6; clone_size: -; d_call: TRBD1; v_call: TRBV28; cdr3_aa: CATITGTVGAPLHF; cdr3_nt: TGTGCCACTATAACCGGGACAGTCGGAGCACCCCTCCACTTT
j_call: TRBJ2-7; clone_size: -; d_call: -; v_call: TRBV6-5; cdr3_aa: CASSYVGLNYEQYF; cdr3_nt: TGTGCCAGCAGTTACGTTGGACTAAACTACGAGCAGTACTTC
j_call: TRBJ1-2; clone_size: -; d_call: TRBD1; v_call: TRBV7-9; cdr3_aa: CASFGPGDRDFGYGYTF; cdr3_nt: TGTGCCAGCTTTGGCCCTGGGGACAGGGACTTTGGCTATGGCTACACCTTC
j_call: TRBJ1-5; clone_size: -; d_call: -; v_call: TRBV6-5; cdr3_aa: CASSYSPNQPQHF; cdr3_nt: TGTGCCAGCAGTTACTCCCCGAACCAGCCCCAGCATTTT
j_call: TRBJ2-7; clone_size: -; d_call: -; v_call: TRBV7-3; cdr3_aa: CASSPPGSSEQYF; cdr3_nt: TGTGCCAGCAGCCCCCCGGGCTCAAGCGAGCAGTACTTC
j_call: TRBJ2-5; clone_size: -; d_call: -; v_call: TRBV14; cdr3_aa: CASSQDRQEKETQYF; cdr3_nt: TGTGCCAGCAGCCAAGATCGCCAGGAGAAAGAGACCCAGTACTTC
j_call: TRBJ2-5; clone_size: -; d_call: TRBD2; v_call: TRBV19; cdr3_aa: CASSIRLAGVLGQETQYF; cdr3_nt: TGTGCCAGTAGTATACGACTAGCGGGAGTTTTGGGGCAAGAGACCCAGTACTTC
j_call: TRBJ1-3; clone_size: once; d_call: TRBD1; v_call: TRBV6-5; cdr3_aa: CASSFQGAGNTIYF; cdr3_nt: TGTGCCAGCAGCTTCCAGGGGGCTGGAAACACCATATATTTT
j_call: TRBJ2-2; clone_size: -; d_call: -; v_call: TRBV6-1; cdr3_aa: CASSEGWNTGELFF; cdr3_nt: TGTGCCAGCAGTGAAGGATGGAACACCGGGGAGCTGTTTTTT
j_call: TRBJ2-2; clone_size: -; d_call: TRBD2; v_call: TRBV29-1; cdr3_aa: CSVGGVYGRQGPGELFF; cdr3_nt: TGCAGCGTTGGCGGGGTGTACGGGAGGCAGGGACCCGGGGAGCTGTTTTTT
j_call: TRBJ1-2; clone_size: -; d_call: -; v_call: TRBV19; cdr3_aa: CASSKQRESVYGYTF; cdr3_nt: TGTGCCAGTAGTAAACAGCGGGAGTCAGTCTATGGCTACACCTTC
j_call: TRBJ2-2; clone_size: -; d_call: TRBD2; v_call: TRBV7-3; cdr3_aa: CASSPGTSGTNTGELFF; cdr3_nt: TGTGCCAGCAGCCCTGGTACTAGCGGGACGAACACCGGGGAGCTGTTTTTT
j_call: TRBJ2-1; clone_size: -; d_call: -; v_call: TRBV11-2; cdr3_aa: CASSLTGVGNEQFF; cdr3_nt: TGTGCCAGCAGCTTAACGGGAGTGGGGAATGAGCAGTTCTTC